A selection of T cell receptor beta chains follows, all from one sample in a study of T cell responses to AZD1222 COVID-19 vaccine. TCRdb's table, derived via immunoSEQ multiplex PCR, lists solely in-frame clones and lacks some. Among about 56,000 clones listed, 70% to 90% were seen once. The sample in question was peripheral blood, obtained on day 0 of AZD1222 vaccination. The source is an adult in good health. Both conserved end residues are part of each CDR3. Fields, in order: clone size, J gene, V gene, D gene, CDR3 protein, CDR3 DNA. A D gene is named only where the DNA matches it firmly. Clone size is stated in some rows and not others, as once, few, many or a class when expanded.

>NA|TRBJ1-3|TRBV5-5|TRBD1
CASSWGQGGGNTIYF
TGTGCCAGCAGCTGGGGACAGGGCGGCGGAAACACCATATATTTT
>once|TRBJ2-1|TRBV15|NA
CATSRDSGLNNEQFF
TGTGCCACCAGCAGAGATAGCGGACTAAACAATGAGCAGTTCTTC
>NA|TRBJ2-7|TRBV5-1|TRBD1
CASSLGDRNSYEQYF
TGCGCCAGCAGCTTGGGGGACAGGAACTCCTACGAGCAGTACTTC
>NA|TRBJ2-2|TRBV3-1/TRBV3-2|NA
CASSQELNTGELFF
TGTGCCAGCAGCCAAGAGCTGAACACCGGGGAGCTGTTTTTT
>NA|TRBJ2-3|TRBV14|NA
CASSQVGDVTDTQYF
TGTGCCAGCAGCCAAGTCGGGGATGTCACAGATACGCAGTATTTT
>NA|TRBJ1-4|TRBV6-5|NA
CASSDRGEKLFF
TGTGCCAGTTCAGACAGAGGTGAAAAACTGTTTTTT
>NA|TRBJ1-1|TRBV28|NA
CASSPSGGRQVEAFF
TGTGCCAGCAGTCCCTCCGGGGGTCGACAGGTTGAAGCTTTCTTT
>NA|TRBJ1-6|TRBV7-2|NA
CASSQRRSVNSPLHF
TGTGCCAGCAGCCAGCGAAGGAGCGTCAATTCACCCCTCCACTTT
>NA|TRBJ1-4|TRBV27|NA
CASSLRGNEKLFF
TGTGCCAGCAGTTTACGTGGGAATGAAAAACTGTTTTTT
>NA|TRBJ2-1|TRBV11-3|NA
CASSFGRNEQFF
TGTGCCAGCAGCTTTGGGAGAAATGAGCAGTTCTTC
>NA|TRBJ2-5|TRBV7-9|NA
CASSLRRQETQYF
TGTGCCAGCAGCTTGAGGAGGCAAGAGACCCAGTACTTC
>NA|TRBJ2-7|TRBV5-6|TRBD1
CASSLVGTAFSYEQYF
TGTGCCAGCAGCCTGGTAGGGACAGCTTTTTCCTACGAGCAGTACTTC
>once|TRBJ2-2|TRBV19|NA
CASSIDITPGRELFF
TGTGCCAGTAGTATAGATATAACCCCAGGACGGGAGCTGTTTTTT
>NA|TRBJ1-6|TRBV6-4|TRBD1
CASRALGQAGSYNSPLHF
TGTGCCAGCAGGGCATTAGGACAGGCTGGCTCCTATAATTCACCCCTCCACTTT
>NA|TRBJ2-2|TRBV2|NA
CASSELTGGHTGELFF
TGTGCCAGCAGTGAACTCACGGGTGGGCACACCGGGGAGCTGTTTTTT
>few|TRBJ2-2|TRBV2|NA
CASSGPGVDTGELFF
TGTGCCAGCAGTGGGCCGGGGGTGGACACCGGGGAGCTGTTTTTT
>NA|TRBJ1-4|TRBV28|NA
CATGVVRYSEKLFF
TGTGCCACCGGGGTAGTGCGTTATTCTGAAAAACTGTTTTTT
>NA|TRBJ1-6|TRBV4-2|NA
CASSAGGASSYNSPLHF
TGTGCCAGCAGCGCGGGGGGGGCAAGCTCCTATAATTCACCCCTCCACTTT
>few|TRBJ1-5|TRBV19|NA
CASSKTGRVQPQHF
TGTGCCAGTAGTAAGACCGGACGGGTGCAGCCCCAGCATTTT
>NA|TRBJ1-5|TRBV2|NA
CASRQDSNQPQHF
TGTGCCAGCAGACAGGATAGCAATCAGCCCCAGCATTTT
>NA|TRBJ1-6|TRBV10-3|NA
CAISVGDNSPLHF
TGTGCCATCAGTGTTGGGGACAATTCACCCCTCCACTTT
>NA|TRBJ1-6|TRBV16|NA
CASSQSRNIPGLTRLHF
TGTGCCAGCAGCCAATCGAGGAACATCCCGGGACTCACCCGCCTCCACTTT
>NA|TRBJ2-3|TRBV3-1/TRBV3-2|NA
CASSQDWAIFTDTQYF
TGTGCCAGCAGCCAAGACTGGGCCATCTTCACAGATACGCAGTATTTT
>NA|TRBJ1-5|TRBV27|NA
CASSLFGSNQPQHF
TGTGCCAGCAGTTTATTCGGTAGCAATCAGCCCCAGCATTTT
>NA|TRBJ2-5|TRBV2|NA
CASSEPFQETQYF
TGTGCCAGCAGTGAACCCTTCCAAGAGACCCAGTACTTC
>NA|TRBJ2-5|TRBV14|NA
CASSQEGFTVYQETQYF
TGTGCCAGCAGCCAAGAAGGCTTTACAGTTTACCAAGAGACCCAGTACTTC
>NA|TRBJ2-7|TRBV6-1|TRBD2
CASSEAGGGSYEQYF
TGTGCCAGCAGTGAAGCCGGCGGGGGCTCCTACGAGCAGTACTTC
>NA|TRBJ1-2|TRBV6-5|NA
CASSRGRTYGYTF
TGTGCCAGCAGCCGCGGACGAACCTATGGCTACACCTTC
>NA|TRBJ1-1|TRBV19|NA
CATSEGDDVMNTEAFF
TGTGCCACCAGTGAGGGGGACGATGTCATGAACACTGAAGCTTTCTTT
>NA|TRBJ1-4|TRBV28|NA
CASSDRILVTFF
TGTGCCAGCAGTGACAGGATTCTGGTCACTTTTTTT
>NA|TRBJ1-6|TRBV7-2|NA
CASSPPPRGGSPLHF
TGTGCCAGCAGCCCACCCCCACGGGGAGGATCACCCCTCCACTTT
>NA|TRBJ2-6|TRBV27|NA
CASRGAGANVLTF
TGTGCCAGCAGGGGGGCTGGGGCCAACGTCCTGACTTTC
>NA|TRBJ1-2|TRBV4-1|NA
CASSQDLSVSRYGYTF
TGCGCCAGCAGCCAAGATCTATCGGTCAGTAGGTATGGCTACACCTTC
>NA|TRBJ2-7|TRBV2|TRBD1
CASRGTVTSYEQYF
TGTGCCAGCAGAGGGACAGTAACCTCCTACGAGCAGTACTTC
>NA|TRBJ1-1|TRBV18|TRBD1
CASSRGTGVAWTEAFF
TGTGCCAGCTCACGGGGGACAGGGGTTGCATGGACTGAAGCTTTCTTT
>NA|TRBJ1-1|TRBV6-5|NA
CASTPRMGAEAFF
TGTGCCAGCACCCCCAGGATGGGCGCTGAAGCTTTCTTT
>NA|TRBJ1-5|TRBV2|TRBD1
CATRDRANQPQHF
TGTGCCACCCGGGACAGGGCCAATCAGCCCCAGCATTTT
>NA|TRBJ1-4|TRBV6-6|TRBD1
CASLRGLSNEKLFF
TGTGCCAGCCTCAGGGGGCTATCTAATGAAAAACTGTTTTTT
>NA|TRBJ2-7|TRBV29-1|NA
CSVVQGAYEQYF
TGCAGCGTTGTTCAGGGTGCCTACGAGCAGTACTTC
>NA|TRBJ1-3|TRBV18|NA
CASSPHYGRFRNTIYF
TGTGCCAGCTCACCTCACTATGGACGGTTCCGAAACACCATATATTTT
>NA|TRBJ2-7|TRBV10-3|NA
CAISDLANEQYF
TGTGCCATCAGTGACCTCGCGAACGAGCAGTACTTC
>NA|TRBJ2-7|TRBV19|NA
CASSNLAGRSYEQYF
TGTGCCAGTAGTAACTTGGCTGGGCGATCCTACGAGCAGTACTTC
>NA|TRBJ2-2|TRBV19|NA
CASSISRNTGELFF
TGTGCCAGTAGTATTAGCCGGAACACCGGGGAGCTGTTTTTT
>NA|TRBJ2-7|TRBV20-1|NA
CSASDTSYEQYF
TGCAGTGCTAGTGACACCTCCTACGAGCAGTACTTC
>few|TRBJ2-3|TRBV11-2|TRBD2
CASSLARLAGGADTQYF
TGTGCCAGCAGCTTAGCCAGACTAGCGGGGGGGGCAGATACGCAGTATTTT
>NA|TRBJ2-3|TRBV19|TRBD2
CASSIAAGGTDTQYF
TGTGCCAGTAGTATAGCGGCGGGGGGCACAGATACGCAGTATTTT
>NA|TRBJ1-2|TRBV20-1|NA
CSDDSLNGYTF
TGCAGTGACGACAGCTTAAATGGCTACACCTTC
>NA|TRBJ1-2|TRBV7-9|NA
CASSLAGSSFYGYTF
TGTGCCAGCAGCTTAGCGGGAAGTAGTTTCTATGGCTACACCTTC
>NA|TRBJ1-2|TRBV27|NA
CASSLSGDYGYTF
TGTGCCAGCAGTTTATCGGGAGACTATGGCTACACCTTC
>NA|TRBJ2-2|TRBV6-4|TRBD2
CASSEAGDTGELFF
TGTGCCAGCAGTGAAGCGGGGGACACCGGGGAGCTGTTTTTT
>NA|TRBJ2-1|TRBV6-6|TRBD2
CASSPTKGWASGASSSYNEQFF
TGTGCCAGCAGTCCGACCAAGGGATGGGCTAGCGGGGCCTCAAGCTCCTACAATGAGCAGTTCTTC
>NA|TRBJ1-5|TRBV21-1|NA
CASSNPTLTEAGGEPQHF
TGTGCCAGCAGCAACCCAACCCTGACCGAGGCGGGAGGTGAGCCCCAGCATTTT
>NA|TRBJ1-2|TRBV6-5|TRBD1
CASTEGTVYGYTF
TGTGCCAGCACAGAAGGGACAGTCTATGGCTACACCTTC
>NA|TRBJ1-1|TRBV7-3|NA
CASSLFAGTEAFF
TGTGCCAGCAGCTTATTCGCGGGCACTGAAGCTTTCTTT
>NA|TRBJ1-2|TRBV10-1|NA
CASSDSSGAGYTF
TGCGCCAGCAGTGATTCTTCTGGGGCGGGCTACACCTTC
>NA|TRBJ2-7|TRBV6-5|NA
CASHTGIYEQYF
TGTGCCAGCCACACAGGAATCTACGAGCAGTACTTC
>once|TRBJ2-7|TRBV2|TRBD1
CASSSDRAIGYEQYF
TGTGCCAGCAGTTCCGACAGGGCTATCGGCTACGAGCAGTACTTC
>NA|TRBJ2-5|TRBV7-6|TRBD1
CASSLSGRGRWDGLQWETQYF
TGTGCCAGCAGCTTAAGCGGCAGGGGGCGATGGGATGGGCTACAATGGGAGACCCAGTACTTC